This T cell receptor (beta chain) was sequenced during a study of OX40 agonist ivuxolimab in advanced cancers. Study context: It was ivuxolimab, an agonistic anti-OX40 (CD134) antibody, that patients were treated with.

V lost 0 bases and J lost 1; bases outside the gene matches: 5. The germline V gene has CDR1 SEHNR and CDR2 FQNEAQ (reference sequence). CDR3 length: 16 amino acids. Clones were read by immunoSEQ multiplex PCR, and TCRdb kept only the in-frame ones, dropping some. Here the sample spans tens of thousands of clones, around 90% being singletons. This clone was recorded a few times. The antigen is unknown. Sampling of blood occurred at baseline, cycle 4 day 1, and cycle 7 day 1. Study-level results: The CD4+ and CD8+ T cells in the blood had expanded clonally by week 6 at 0.1 to 3.0 mg/kg. Relative to CD4+, CD8+ T cells held more expanded clones on average.

This chain joins TRBV7-9 and TRBJ2-7, with TRBD2 identical over 8 bases. This sequence was found in an adult with an advanced solid tumor such as melanoma, head and neck, liver or kidney cancer. Sample: CD4+ or CD8+ T cells sorted from blood, taken in a trial of the OX40 agonist ivuxolimab. The CDR3 DNA reads as TGTGCCAGCAGCTTAGCCCGCGGGGGGCTTTCCTACGAGCAGTACTTC. Protein product: CASSLARGGLSYEQYF.